This TCR beta chain was sequenced for a study of CD8+ T cells in alopecia areata. The treatment here: oral pan-JAK inhibitor, 5-10 mg twice daily. General study findings and limits: Lesional scalp exceeded normal scalp in clonality, especially in alopecia totalis/universalis. Numerous clones, expanded in lesions, remained in scalp and blood during tofacitinib.

On this clone: Antigen unknown.

Following extraction, RNA underwent reverse transcription to cDNA, which served as the sequencing template. The method was immunoSEQ multiplex PCR; TCRdb's version includes in-frame clones alone and lacks a portion of them. The repertoire holds 120,000 or so clones, with 61% as singletons. The CDR3 loop spans 15 amino acids. Germline values: CDR1 MGHRA, CDR2 YSYEKL. Trimming pared 4 bases from V and 7 bases from J, leaving 14 bases between. The rearrangement joins TRBV4-1 to TRBJ1-6; D unresolved. The source was CD4+ T cells sorted from blood, collected at week 4, from a patient treated with tofacitinib. This clonotype originated in a human donor with alopecia areata. The CDR3 coding sequence is TGCGCCAGCAGCCTAGGACCTGGGAGGAATTCACCCCTCCACTTT. Protein: CASSLGPGRNSPLHF.